The 19 T cell receptor beta chains listed next were all sequenced from one sample in a study of blood T cell repertoires in COVID-19. Clones were read by immunoSEQ multiplex PCR, and TCRdb kept only the in-frame ones, dropping some. Of around 270,000 clones listed, approximately 86% are singletons. Sequences were obtained from peripheral blood. Receptors were obtained from an older woman with COVID-19, enrolled during active disease.

The chain has TRBV25-1 and TRBJ1-2, with D hard to call. Trimming removed 1 base at V and 4 bases at J, with 7 bases between. This CDR3 has 13 amino acids. Germline assignment: CDR1 MGHDK and CDR2 SYGVNS. The CDR3 reads CASSEFGFYGYTF. The DNA for the CDR3 is TGTGCCAGCAGTGAATTCGGTTTCTATGGCTACACCTTC.

The chain joins TRBV11-3 to TRBJ2-2; 8 bases map to TRBD2. V lost 5 bases to trimming and J lost 4 bases; unmatched junction nucleotides: 15. This CDR3 is 18 amino acids long. The germline CDR1 and CDR2 sequences are SGHNT and YENEEA. CDR3 nucleotide sequence: TGTGCCAGCAGCGCAGATGGGGGTGCGGGAGGTCGCACCGGGGAGCTGTTTTTT. This translates into CASSADGGAGGRTGELFF.

This clone was seen once. This chain joins TRBV6-6 and TRBJ1-1; D is possibly TRBD1 (6 bases). Germline CDR1 reads MNHNY; CDR2 reads SVGAGI (reference sequence). The CDR3 is made up of 14 amino acids. The V and J ends lost 3 bases and 4 bases respectively, with 12 bases between them. The CDR3 bases are TGTGCCAGCAGTTATGGGGGCGAGCTCACTGAAGCTTTCTTT. Translating it yields CASSYGGELTEAFF.

This chain links TRBV28 with TRBJ1-3; 9 bases line up with TRBD1. The germline V gene encodes CDR1 MDHEN and CDR2 SYDVKM. The CDR3 runs 15 residues. J lost 1 base, V lost 6 bases, and 4 bases had no gene match. The DNA of the CDR3 is TGTGCCAGCAGCAGACAGGGGGTGTCTGGAAACACCATATATTTT. Translation gives CASSRQGVSGNTIYF.

This chain links TRBV24-1 with TRBJ1-2; TRBD1 might be the D (5 bases). In germline, CDR1 is KGHDR, CDR2 SFDVKD. The ends were cut back, 5 bases at V and 6 bases at J, with 9 bases in the middle. The CDR3 sequence is 12 residues long. The CDR3 protein is CATSVAGHGYTF. The CDR3 nucleotides read TGTGCCACCAGTGTAGCAGGGCATGGCTACACCTTC.

This rearrangement joins TRBV6-2 or TRBV6-3 to TRBJ2-1; TRBD1 is a possible D gene (5 bases). Germline assignment: CDR1 MNHEY and CDR2 SVGEGT. V gave up 5 bases and J gave up 5 bases, with 13 bases separating them. The CDR3 length is 14 residues. Here the CDR3 reads CASSGQGTHNEQFF. The CDR3, as DNA: TGTGCCAGCAGTGGCCAGGGAACACACAATGAGCAGTTCTTC.

This sequence joins TRBV4-1 and TRBJ2-7, with 11 bases that match TRBD2. The CDR3 runs 18 residues. Per the germline V gene, CDR1 is MGHRA and CDR2 is YSYEKL. J was trimmed by 3 bases and V by 3 bases; bases with no gene match: 13. The CDR3 protein is CASSQVFSGRAPRYEQYF. CDR3 sequence (DNA): TGCGCCAGCAGCCAGGTCTTTAGCGGGAGGGCCCCTCGCTACGAGCAGTACTTC.

This chain joins TRBV5-1 and TRBJ1-1, with 9 bases aligning to TRBD1. The CDR3 spans 15 residues. V shed 0 bases and J 6 bases; nucleotides not matched to a gene: 6. Germline V gene data show CDR1 as SGHRS and CDR2 as YFSETQ. CDR3 sequence: CASSLDRGRNAEAFF. In DNA, the CDR3 is TGCGCCAGCAGCTTGGACAGGGGGCGAAACGCTGAAGCTTTCTTT. The whole variable domain, filled in from reference TRBV5-1 and TRBJ1-1, reads KAGVTQTPRYLIKTRGQQVTLSCSPISGHRSVSWYQQTPGQGLQFLFEYFSETQRNKGNFPGRFSGRQFSNSRSEMNVSTLELGDSALYLCASSLDRGRNAEAFFGQGTRLTVV.

This chain connects TRBV18 to TRBJ1-1; D might be TRBD1 (6 bases). The germline CDR1 and CDR2 sequences are KGHSH and LQKENI. CDR3 size: 13 residues. V was pared by 6 bases and J by 3 bases, with 11 bases between. The CDR3: CASSRNRDTEAFF. CDR3 coding DNA: TGTGCCAGCTCCCGCAACAGGGACACTGAAGCTTTCTTT.

This chain connects TRBV9 to TRBJ1-4; 7 bases line up with TRBD1. The length of the CDR3 is 16 residues. Trimming took 2 bases from V and 6 from J; bases not matched to a gene: 10. Germline V lookup: CDR1 SGDLS, CDR2 YYNGEE. The CDR3 spells CASSVFPGQPDEKLFF. CDR3 bases: TGTGCCAGCAGCGTTTTTCCGGGACAGCCAGATGAAAAACTGTTTTTT.

The chain joins TRBV19 to TRBJ2-2; TRBD2 agrees at 8 bases. The CDR3 consists of 18 residues. Germline CDR1 reads LNHDA; CDR2 reads SQIVND (reference sequence). V was pared by 0 bases and J by 2 bases, with 8 bases of the junction left unmatched. CDR3 DNA sequence: TGTGCCAGTAGTATAGAGTCCAGCGGGAGCCGAAACACCGGGGAGCTGTTTTTT. Amino acid sequence: CASSIESSGSRNTGELFF.

The rearrangement links TRBV10-3 to TRBJ2-1, with D hard to call. From germline, CDR1 is ENHRY and CDR2 SYGVKD. Trimming shortened V by 10 bases and J by 2 bases, and 12 bases separated the two germline ends. The CDR3 has 13 residues. The CDR3 spells CATAGGTYNEQFF. Written as DNA, the CDR3 is TGTGCCACCGCTGGCGGAACCTACAATGAGCAGTTCTTC.

The gene calls are TRBV20-1 and TRBJ2-3, with 8 bases matching TRBD1. Losses at the gene ends were 3 bases for V and 5 bases for J; bases not matched to a gene: 7. From germline, CDR1 is DFQATT and CDR2 SNEGSKA (reference sequence). CDR3 length: 14 residues. The CDR3 nucleotides are TGCAGTGCTAGTGGCAGGACAGGGTTAGATACGCAGTATTTT. Amino acids: CSASGRTGLDTQYF.

This clone has only a few counts. V and J are TRBV15 and TRBJ1-3; D is possibly TRBD1 (6 bases). V was clipped by 0 bases and J by 2 bases, with 11 bases between them. The germline CDR1 and CDR2 sequences are LNHNV and YYDKDF (reference sequence). This CDR3 has 16 amino acids. For the CDR3, the DNA is TGTGCCACCAGCAGAGAGGGAGGGGGAGCTGGAAACACCATATATTTT. Protein product: CATSREGGGAGNTIYF.

The chain carries TRBV30 and TRBJ1-3; 8 positions match TRBD1. Germline V gives CDR1 GTSNPN, CDR2 SVGIG (reference sequence). This CDR3 comprises 15 residues. V was pared by 1 base and J by 3 bases, with 5 bases of the junction left unmatched. CDR3 sequence (DNA): TGTGCCTGGAGTGATGGGACAGGAGGTGGAAACACCATATATTTT. It encodes CAWSDGTGGGNTIYF.

This chain joins TRBV29-1 and TRBJ2-1; 8 bases map to TRBD2. The length of the CDR3 is 17 residues. CDR1 and CDR2 from the germline V gene are SQVTM and ANQGSEA. With V trimmed by 2 bases and J by 2 bases, 11 bases remained unmatched. Written as DNA, the CDR3 is TGCAGCGTTGAAAGGGGGGCTGGCGGGAGGACCTACAATGAGCAGTTCTTC. Translating it yields CSVERGAGGRTYNEQFF.

V and J are TRBV6-2 or TRBV6-3 and TRBJ1-5, with 9 bases matching TRBD1. CDR3 size: 18 residues. In germline, CDR1 is MNHEY, CDR2 SVGEGT. V was clipped by 2 bases and J by 2 bases; unmatched bases: 10. This CDR3 is CASSYPTGQGGGNQPQHF. For the CDR3, the DNA is TGTGCCAGCAGTTACCCAACGGGACAGGGAGGGGGCAATCAGCCCCAGCATTTT.

The J gene is TRBJ2-2, the V gene TRBV7-9; D not certain. The CDR3 is 14 amino acids. Per the germline V gene, CDR1 is SEHNR and CDR2 is FQNEAQ (reference sequence). Trimming shortened V by 6 bases and J by 7 bases, and 15 bases separated the two germline ends. The CDR3 DNA reads TGTGCCAGCAGAACAACCAGGTCGATCGGGGAGCTGTTTTTT. This sequence encodes CASRTTRSIGELFF.

This CDR3 reads CASSVGPSGYNEQFF. CDR3 DNA: TGTGCCAGCAGCGTAGGCCCTAGCGGATACAATGAGCAGTTCTTC. This chain uses TRBV9 with TRBJ2-1; TRBD2 matches 7 bases. The trim removed 0 bases at V and 4 bases at J, leaving 4 bases unmatched. CDR1 is SGDLS and CDR2 is YYNGEE in the germline V gene. The CDR3 spans 15 residues.